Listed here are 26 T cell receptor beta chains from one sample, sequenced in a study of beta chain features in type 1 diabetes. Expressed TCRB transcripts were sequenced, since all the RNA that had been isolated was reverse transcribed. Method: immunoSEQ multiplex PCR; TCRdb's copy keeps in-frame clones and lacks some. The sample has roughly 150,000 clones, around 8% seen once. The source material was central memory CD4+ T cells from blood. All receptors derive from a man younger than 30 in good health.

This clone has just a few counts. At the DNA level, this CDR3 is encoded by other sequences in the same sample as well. The CDR3, as DNA: TGCGCCAGCAGCGTGGGACAGGGAACAGATACGCAGTATTTT. Its translation: CASSVGQGTDTQYF. The J gene is TRBJ2-3, the V gene TRBV5-1; TRBD1 agrees at 9 bases. This CDR3 has 14 amino acids. Germline V lookup: CDR1 SGHRS, CDR2 YFSETQ. V trimming: 4 bases; J trimming: 3 bases; junction bases outside the gene matches: 3.

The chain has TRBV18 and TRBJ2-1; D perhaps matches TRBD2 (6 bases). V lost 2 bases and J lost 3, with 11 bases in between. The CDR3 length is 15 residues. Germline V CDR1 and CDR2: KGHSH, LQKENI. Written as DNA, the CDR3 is TGTGCCAGCTCACCAGAGACCGGGGGCTACAATGAGCAGTTCTTC. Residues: CASSPETGGYNEQFF.

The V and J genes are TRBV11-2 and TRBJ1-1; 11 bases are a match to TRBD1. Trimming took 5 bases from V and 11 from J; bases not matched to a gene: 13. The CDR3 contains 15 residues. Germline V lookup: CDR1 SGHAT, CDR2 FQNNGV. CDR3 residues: CASSPTGTGGFGAFF. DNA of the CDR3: TGTGCCAGCAGCCCAACCGGGACAGGGGGTTTTGGGGCTTTCTTT.

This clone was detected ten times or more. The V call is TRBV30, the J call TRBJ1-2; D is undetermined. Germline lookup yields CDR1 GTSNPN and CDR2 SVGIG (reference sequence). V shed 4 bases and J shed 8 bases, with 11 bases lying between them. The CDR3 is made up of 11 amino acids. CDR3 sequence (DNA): TGTGCCTGGACCCCTTATAGAGGCTACACCTTC. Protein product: CAWTPYRGYTF.

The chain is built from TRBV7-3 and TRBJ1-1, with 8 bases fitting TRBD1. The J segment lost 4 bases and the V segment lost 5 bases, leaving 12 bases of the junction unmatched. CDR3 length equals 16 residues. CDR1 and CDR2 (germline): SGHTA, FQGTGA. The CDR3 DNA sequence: TGTGCCAGCAGCAGAGATTCCGGGACAGGCACCACTGAAGCTTTCTTT. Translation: CASSRDSGTGTTEAFF.

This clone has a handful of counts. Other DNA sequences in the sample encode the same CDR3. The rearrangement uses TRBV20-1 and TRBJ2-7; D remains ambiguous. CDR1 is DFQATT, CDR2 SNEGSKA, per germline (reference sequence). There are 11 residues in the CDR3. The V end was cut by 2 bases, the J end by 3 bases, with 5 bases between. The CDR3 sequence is CSARSSYEQYF. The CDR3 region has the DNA TGCAGTGCTAGATCTAGCTACGAGCAGTACTTC.

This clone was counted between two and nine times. CDR3 sequence: CASSQVAGATNEKLFF. In DNA form, the CDR3 reads TGTGCCAGCAGCCAAGTCGCGGGTGCAACTAATGAAAAACTGTTTTTT. The chain combines TRBV4-2 with TRBJ1-4; the D is unclear. The V and J ends lost 1 base and 0 bases respectively, with 9 bases between them. The CDR3 spans 16 residues. Germline V lookup: CDR1 LGHNA, CDR2 YNFKEQ.

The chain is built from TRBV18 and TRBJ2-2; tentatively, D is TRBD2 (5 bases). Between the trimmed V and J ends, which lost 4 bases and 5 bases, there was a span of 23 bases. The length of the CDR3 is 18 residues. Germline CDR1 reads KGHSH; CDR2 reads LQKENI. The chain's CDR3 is CASSLLLSGGGQTGELFF. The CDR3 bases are TGTGCCAGCTCACTCCTGCTAAGCGGAGGAGGTCAGACCGGGGAGCTGTTTTTT.

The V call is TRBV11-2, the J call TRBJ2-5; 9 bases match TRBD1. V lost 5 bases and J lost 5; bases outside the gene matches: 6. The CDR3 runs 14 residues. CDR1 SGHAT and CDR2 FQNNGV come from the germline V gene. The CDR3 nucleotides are TGTGCCAGCAGCAACTGGGACAGGGCTGAGACCCAGTACTTC. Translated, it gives CASSNWDRAETQYF.

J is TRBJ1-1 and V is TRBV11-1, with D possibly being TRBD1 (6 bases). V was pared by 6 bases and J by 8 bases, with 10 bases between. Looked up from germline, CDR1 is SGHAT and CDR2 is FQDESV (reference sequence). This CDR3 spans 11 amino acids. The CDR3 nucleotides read TGTGCCAGCAGTCTTGGGGGCGAAGCTTTCTTT. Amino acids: CASSLGGEAFF.

The CDR3: CASSRRTEISEAFF. The CDR3 region has the DNA TGTGCCAGCAGTCGCAGGACAGAAATTAGTGAAGCTTTCTTT. The chain couples TRBV27 to TRBJ1-1; possible D gene TRBD1, 6 bases. Germline V CDR1 and CDR2: MNHEY, SMNVEV (reference sequence). The CDR3 is made up of 14 amino acids. The V end was cut by 5 bases, the J end by 7 bases, with 17 bases between.

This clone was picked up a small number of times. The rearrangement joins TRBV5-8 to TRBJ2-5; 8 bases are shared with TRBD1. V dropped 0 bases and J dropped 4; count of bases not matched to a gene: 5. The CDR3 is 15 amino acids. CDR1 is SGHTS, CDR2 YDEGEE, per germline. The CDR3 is CASSLGRQGAETQYF. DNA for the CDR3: TGTGCCAGCAGCTTGGGCCGGCAGGGGGCAGAGACCCAGTACTTC.

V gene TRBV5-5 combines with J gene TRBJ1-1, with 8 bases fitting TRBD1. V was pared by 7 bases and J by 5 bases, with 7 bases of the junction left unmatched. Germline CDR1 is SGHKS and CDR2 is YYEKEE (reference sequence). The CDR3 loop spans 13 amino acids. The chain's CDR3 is CASRTTGETEAFF. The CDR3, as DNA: TGTGCCAGCCGAACGACAGGGGAGACTGAAGCTTTCTTT. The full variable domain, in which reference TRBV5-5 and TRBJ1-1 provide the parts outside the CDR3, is DAGVTQSPTHLIKTRGQQVTLRCSPISGHKSVSWYQQVLGQGPQFIFQYYEKEERGRGNFPDRFSARQFPNYSSELNVNALLLGDSALYLCASRTTGETEAFFGQGTRLTVV.

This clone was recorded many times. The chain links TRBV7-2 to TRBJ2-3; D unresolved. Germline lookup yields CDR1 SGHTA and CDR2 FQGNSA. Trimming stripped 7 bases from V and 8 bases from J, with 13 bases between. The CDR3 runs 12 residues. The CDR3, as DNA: TGTGCCAGCACCGCCTACTCCGCTACGCAGTATTTT. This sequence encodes CASTAYSATQYF.

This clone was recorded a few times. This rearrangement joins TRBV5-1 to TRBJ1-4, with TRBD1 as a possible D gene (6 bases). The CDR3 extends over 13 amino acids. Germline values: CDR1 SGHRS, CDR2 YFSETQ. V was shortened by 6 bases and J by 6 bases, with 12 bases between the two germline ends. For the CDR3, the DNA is TGCGCCAGCACGAGGGGGGGAGATGAAAAACTGTTTTTT. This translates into CASTRGGDEKLFF.

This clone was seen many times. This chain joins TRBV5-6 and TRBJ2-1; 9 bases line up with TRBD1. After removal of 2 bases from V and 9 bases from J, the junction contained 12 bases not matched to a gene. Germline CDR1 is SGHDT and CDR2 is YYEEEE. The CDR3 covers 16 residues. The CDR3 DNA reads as TGTGCCAGCAGCTTACTAGGACAGGGGAGGTCTTCTGAGCAGTTCTTC. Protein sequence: CASSLLGQGRSSEQFF.

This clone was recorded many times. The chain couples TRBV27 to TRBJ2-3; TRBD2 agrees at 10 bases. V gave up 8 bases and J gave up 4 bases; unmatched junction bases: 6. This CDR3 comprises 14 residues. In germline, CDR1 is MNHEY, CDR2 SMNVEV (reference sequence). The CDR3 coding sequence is TGTGCCAGCCAGCGGGAGGGCGTGGCAGATACGCAGTATTTT. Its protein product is CASQREGVADTQYF.

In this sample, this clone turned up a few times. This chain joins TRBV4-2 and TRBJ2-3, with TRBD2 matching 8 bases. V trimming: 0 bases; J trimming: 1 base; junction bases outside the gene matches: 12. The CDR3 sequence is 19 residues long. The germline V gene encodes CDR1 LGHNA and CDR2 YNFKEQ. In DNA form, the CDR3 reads TGTGCCAGCAGCCAAGATAGTACGGGAGGGGGACCCGGCACAGATACGCAGTATTTT. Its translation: CASSQDSTGGGPGTDTQYF.

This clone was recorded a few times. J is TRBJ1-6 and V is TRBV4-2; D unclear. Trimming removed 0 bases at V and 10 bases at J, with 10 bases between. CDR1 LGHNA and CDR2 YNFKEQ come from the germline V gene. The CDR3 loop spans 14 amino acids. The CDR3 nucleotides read TGTGCCAGCAGCCAAGACCGGGGTGGGTCACCCCTCCACTTT. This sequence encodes CASSQDRGGSPLHF.

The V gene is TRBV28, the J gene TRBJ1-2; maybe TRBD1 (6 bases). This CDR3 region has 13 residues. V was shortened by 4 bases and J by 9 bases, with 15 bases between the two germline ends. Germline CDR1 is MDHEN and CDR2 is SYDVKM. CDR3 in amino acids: CASSSGAGWRYTF. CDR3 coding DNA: TGTGCCAGCAGTTCAGGGGCAGGTTGGCGCTACACCTTC.

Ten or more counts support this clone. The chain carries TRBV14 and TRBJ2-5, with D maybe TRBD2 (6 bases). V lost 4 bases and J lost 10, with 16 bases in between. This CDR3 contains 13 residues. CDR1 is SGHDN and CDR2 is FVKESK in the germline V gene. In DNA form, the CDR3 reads TGTGCCAGCAGCCCGGATACGGGGGTTGGCCAGTACTTC. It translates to CASSPDTGVGQYF.

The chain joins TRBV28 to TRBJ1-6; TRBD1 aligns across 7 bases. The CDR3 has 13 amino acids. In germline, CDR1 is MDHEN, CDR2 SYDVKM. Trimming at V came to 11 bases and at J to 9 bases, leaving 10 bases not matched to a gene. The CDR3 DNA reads TGTGCCTCGTTAACAGGGGATGGTTCACCCCTCCACTTT. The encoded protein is CASLTGDGSPLHF.

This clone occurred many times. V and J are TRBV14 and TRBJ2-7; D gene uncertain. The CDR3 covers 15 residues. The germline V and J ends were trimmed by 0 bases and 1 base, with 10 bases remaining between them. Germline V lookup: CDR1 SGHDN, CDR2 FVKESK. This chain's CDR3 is CASSQDWAESYEQYF. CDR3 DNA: TGTGCCAGCAGCCAAGACTGGGCAGAGTCCTACGAGCAGTACTTC.

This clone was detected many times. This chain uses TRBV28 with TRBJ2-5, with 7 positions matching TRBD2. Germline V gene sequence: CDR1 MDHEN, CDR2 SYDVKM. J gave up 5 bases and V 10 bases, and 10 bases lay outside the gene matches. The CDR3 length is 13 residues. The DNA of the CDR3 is TGTGCCACCAACCCTGCGGGGGTGGAGACCCAGTACTTC. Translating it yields CATNPAGVETQYF.

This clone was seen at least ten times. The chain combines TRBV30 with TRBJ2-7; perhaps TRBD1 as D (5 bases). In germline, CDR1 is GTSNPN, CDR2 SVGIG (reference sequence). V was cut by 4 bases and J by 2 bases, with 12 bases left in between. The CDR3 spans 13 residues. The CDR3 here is CAWTKSRAYEQYF. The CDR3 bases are TGTGCCTGGACCAAGAGCAGGGCCTACGAGCAGTACTTC.

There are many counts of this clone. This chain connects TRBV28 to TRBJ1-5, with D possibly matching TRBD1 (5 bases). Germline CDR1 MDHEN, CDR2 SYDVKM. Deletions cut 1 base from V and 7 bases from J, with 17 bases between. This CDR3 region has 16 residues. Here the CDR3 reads CASSLLQAGLGQPQHF. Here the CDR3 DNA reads TGTGCCAGCAGTTTATTACAGGCAGGGTTAGGACAGCCCCAGCATTTT.